Each of the 18 T cell receptor beta chains below was sequenced from the same sample in a study of T cell responses to AZD1222 COVID-19 vaccine. Profiling relied on immunoSEQ multiplex PCR, and the TCRdb table lists in-frame clones only, not all of them. The table has roughly 140,000 clones, 94% seen once. Source: peripheral blood, taken on day 0 of AZD1222 vaccination. Receptors were obtained from an adult in good health.

The rearrangement links TRBV4-1 to TRBJ1-6; 9 bases are shared with TRBD1. V shed 0 bases, J shed 0 bases, and the junction held 3 bases outside the gene matches. This CDR3 comprises 18 residues. Germline V gives CDR1 MGHRA, CDR2 YSYEKL. The CDR3 is CASSQEGTGSSYNSPLHF. For the CDR3, the DNA is TGCGCCAGCAGCCAAGAAGGGACAGGGAGCTCCTATAATTCACCCCTCCACTTT.

For the CDR3, the DNA is TGTGCCAGTAGTAGGGACAGGGACGGCACAGATACGCAGTATTTT. Protein product: CASSRDRDGTDTQYF. The gene calls are TRBV19 and TRBJ2-3; 9 nucleotides align to TRBD1. The CDR3 length is 15 residues. CDR1 and CDR2 (germline): LNHDA, SQIVND (reference sequence). V shed 4 bases, J shed 1 base, and the junction held 3 bases outside the gene matches.

This clone showed up just once. The chain carries TRBV7-2 and TRBJ2-7; TRBD1 might be the D (8 bases). Germline V gene data show CDR1 as SGHTA and CDR2 as FQGNSA. The CDR3 loop spans 13 amino acids. The CDR3: CASSLGGETGVNV. DNA for the CDR3: TGTGCCAGCAGTTTGGGAGGGGAGACAGGGGTAAACGTC.

V gene TRBV12-3 or TRBV12-4 combines with J gene TRBJ1-2, with D possibly matching TRBD1 (6 bases). V gave up 3 bases and J gave up 8 bases, with 13 bases separating them. The CDR3 consists of 13 residues. Written as DNA, the CDR3 is TGTGCCAGCAGTTTGGAGGGGGTCGGAGGCTACACCTTC. Its protein is CASSLEGVGGYTF.

The chain couples TRBV28 to TRBJ2-5, with 7 bases identical to TRBD1. The germline gives CDR1 MDHEN, CDR2 SYDVKM. Trimming removed 5 bases from V and 4 bases from J; junction bases left unmatched: 10. CDR3 size: 15 residues. The CDR3 loop is CASSPGGQARETQYF. The CDR3 DNA is TGTGCCAGCAGTCCCGGAGGACAGGCTAGAGAGACCCAGTACTTC. Using reference TRBV28 and TRBJ2-5 for the parts outside the CDR3, the full variable domain is DVKVTQSSRYLVKRTGEKVFLECVQDMDHENMFWYRQDPGLGLRLIYFSYDVKMKEKGDIPEGYSVSREKKERFSLILESASTNQTSMYLCASSPGGQARETQYFGPGTRLLVL.

The chain recombines TRBV19 with TRBJ1-5; unclear D gene. Trimming took 5 bases from V and 0 from J, leaving 8 bases between them. From germline, CDR1 is LNHDA and CDR2 SQIVND (reference sequence). This CDR3 has 14 amino acids. CDR3 in DNA: TGTGCCAGTAGTGCGGGGTTTAGCAATCAGCCCCAGCATTTT. Amino acids: CASSAGFSNQPQHF.

V usage is TRBV5-6 and J usage is TRBJ2-7, with 7 bases fitting TRBD2. Germline CDR1 and CDR2: SGHDT and YYEEEE. The CDR3 length is 13 residues. J was trimmed by 3 bases and V by 2 bases; bases with no gene match: 2. For the CDR3, the DNA is TGTGCCAGCAGCTTCTCTAGCGGCTACGAGCAGTACGTC. It is translated as CASSFSSGYEQYV.

This chain connects TRBV4-1 to TRBJ2-3, with 7 nucleotides matching TRBD2. CDR3 length: 14 residues. The V segment lost 3 bases and the J segment 5 bases; nucleotides outside the gene matches: 5. Germline V gene lookup returns CDR1 MGHRA and CDR2 YSYEKL. The CDR3 is CASSHRLAIDTQYF. CDR3 in DNA: TGCGCCAGCAGCCACAGACTAGCTATAGATACGCAGTATTTT.

The chain is built from TRBV19 and TRBJ2-3; TRBD2 is a possible D gene (6 bases). Trimming removed 1 base from V and 0 bases from J, with 17 bases in between. CDR1 is LNHDA and CDR2 is SQIVND in the germline V gene (reference sequence). This CDR3 region has 18 residues. CDR3 loop: CASSIAATSFSSTDTQYF. The CDR3, as DNA: TGTGCCAGTAGTATAGCGGCCACTAGCTTCTCTAGCACAGATACGCAGTATTTT.

The chain joins TRBV29-1 to TRBJ1-1; possibly TRBD1 for D (6 bases). The V and J ends lost 7 bases and 2 bases respectively, with 20 bases between them. The CDR3 runs to 15 residues. The V gene's germline CDR1 is SQVTM and CDR2 ANQGSEA. The CDR3 sequence: CSANPGGAGNTEAFF. The CDR3 nucleotides are TGCAGCGCAAATCCGGGGGGCGCGGGAAACACTGAAGCTTTCTTT.

About this clone: The same CDR3 is also encoded by other DNA sequences in this sample. CDR3 protein: CASSSPGQSNYGYTF. DNA for the CDR3: TGTGCCAGCAGTTCCCCGGGACAGTCGAACTATGGCTACACCTTC. The chain employs TRBV28 and TRBJ1-2; 7 nucleotides agree with TRBD1. V shed 4 bases and J 2 bases; nucleotides not matched to a gene: 7. Germline-derived CDR1 and CDR2 are MDHEN and SYDVKM. The CDR3 is 15 residues long.

The V call is TRBV11-2, the J call TRBJ1-1; D gene ambiguous. There are 12 residues in the CDR3. Between the trimmed V and J ends, which lost 3 bases and 1 base, there was a span of 3 bases. Per germline, CDR1 SGHAT and CDR2 FQNNGV. The CDR3 DNA follows: TGTGCCAGCAGCTTGAAGAACACTGAAGCTTTCTTT. As protein: CASSLKNTEAFF.

The rearrangement joins TRBV11-2 to TRBJ1-2; possible D gene TRBD1, 6 bases. CDR1 is SGHAT and CDR2 is FQNNGV in the germline V gene. The CDR3 runs 13 residues. V was clipped by 5 bases and J by 1 base, with 8 bases between them. CDR3 residues: CASSQQGNYGYTF. In DNA, the CDR3 is TGTGCCAGCAGCCAACAGGGTAACTATGGCTACACCTTC.

The CDR3 spells CASTPRVAATDTQYF. CDR3 sequence (DNA): TGTGCCAGCACCCCCAGGGTTGCGGCCACAGATACGCAGTATTTT. The V and J genes are TRBV27 and TRBJ2-3; maybe TRBD1 (5 bases). V was shortened by 7 bases and J by 2 bases, with 16 bases between the two germline ends. Germline V gene data show CDR1 as MNHEY and CDR2 as SMNVEV (reference sequence). This CDR3 has 15 residues.

V gene TRBV11-2 combines with J gene TRBJ1-6; 7 bases line up with TRBD1. The CDR3 is made up of 16 amino acids. Trimming cost V 5 bases and J 5 bases; bases outside gene matches: 9. CDR1 and CDR2 (germline): SGHAT, FQNNGV. Here the CDR3 DNA reads TGTGCCAGCAGCCTCAGGGGGGCTCATAATAATTCACCCCTCCACTTT. As protein: CASSLRGAHNNSPLHF.

The chain joins TRBV4-3 to TRBJ1-1, with no clear D. Trimming stripped 0 bases from V and 2 bases from J, with 10 bases between. CDR1 LGHNA and CDR2 YSLEER come from the germline V gene. The CDR3 sequence is 15 residues long. The CDR3 DNA sequence: TGCGCCAGCAGCCAAGATGCCGGGTCTAACACTGAAGCTTTCTTT. It codes for CASSQDAGSNTEAFF.

The gene calls are TRBV7-9 and TRBJ2-2; D unresolved. Deletions cut 5 bases from V and 2 bases from J, with 6 bases between. The V gene's germline CDR1 is SEHNR and CDR2 FQNEAQ (reference sequence). The CDR3 is made up of 13 amino acids. The CDR3, as DNA: TGTGCCAGCAGCAACACTAACACCGGGGAGCTGTTTTTT. The encoded protein is CASSNTNTGELFF.

V usage is TRBV19 and J usage is TRBJ2-5; D uncertain. Germline V gives CDR1 LNHDA, CDR2 SQIVND (reference sequence). V lost 3 bases to trimming and J lost 5 bases, with 10 bases between them. The CDR3 has 13 amino acids. Here the CDR3 reads CASSIRFSETQYF. The CDR3 DNA follows: TGTGCCAGTAGTATCCGCTTTTCGGAGACCCAGTACTTC.